Listed below are T cell receptor beta chains from one sample, sequenced in a study of blood T cell repertoires in COVID-19. Some clones are missing from TCRdb's copy, which holds only in-frame ones; the method was immunoSEQ multiplex PCR. Among 70,000 or so clones listed, approximately 80% were seen once. Input material: peripheral blood. All receptors derive from a human donor in a cohort sampled during active COVID-19. CDR3s include the opening cysteine and the closing phenylalanine or tryptophan. D genes are given only for firm matches. Some rows mark clone size as missing; the rest say once, few, many or name a class of expanded clone.

>TRBD1|TRBJ2-7|-|TRBV5-5
CASSLDRGLGGGYEQYF
TGTGCCAGCAGCTTGGACAGGGGGCTTGGAGGAGGTTACGAGCAGTACTTC
>TRBD1|TRBJ1-1|-|TRBV19
CASTPPWGTASNTEAFF
TGTGCCAGTACTCCTCCTTGGGGGACAGCGTCGAACACTGAAGCTTTCTTT
>-|TRBJ2-5|-|TRBV24-1
CATSESGEETQYF
TGTGCCACCAGTGAGTCTGGGGAGGAGACCCAGTACTTC
>TRBD1|TRBJ1-4|-|TRBV18
CASSPGTGVANEKLFF
TGTGCCAGCTCACCCGGGACAGGGGTGGCTAATGAAAAACTGTTTTTT
>-|TRBJ1-2|-|TRBV13
CASSPTGRGYGYTF
TGTGCCAGCAGCCCCACAGGGAGGGGATATGGCTACACCTTC
>-|TRBJ2-1|-|TRBV5-1
CASSLAGGASYNEQFF
TGCGCCAGCAGCTTGGCCGGGGGAGCCTCCTACAATGAGCAGTTCTTC
>TRBD1|TRBJ1-2|-|TRBV7-9
CASSLGVQGASYGYTF
TGTGCCAGCAGCTTAGGCGTACAGGGGGCCAGCTATGGCTACACCTTC
>TRBD1|TRBJ1-1|-|TRBV29-1
CSVVLGQATEAFF
TGCAGCGTTGTTTTAGGACAGGCCACTGAAGCTTTCTTT
>TRBD2|TRBJ2-4|few|TRBV27
CASSSPAGLNKYF
TGTGCCAGCAGTTCCCCAGCGGGGCTCAATAAGTACTTC
>-|TRBJ2-1|-|TRBV6-4
CASSEYDSLEQFF
TGTGCCAGCAGTGAATACGACTCGCTGGAGCAGTTCTTC
>-|TRBJ1-3|-|TRBV15
CATSRDPNSGNTIYF
TGTGCCACCAGCAGAGATCCTAACTCTGGAAACACCATATATTTT
>-|TRBJ2-3|once|TRBV30
CAWSGLSASDLDTQYF
TGTGCCTGGAGTGGACTTAGCGCCTCAGACTTAGATACGCAGTATTTT
>-|TRBJ1-3|-|TRBV6-5
CASSYTSGPAGNTIYF
TGTGCCAGCAGTTACACCTCAGGGCCGGCTGGAAACACCATATATTTT
>-|TRBJ1-2|-|TRBV5-1
CASSLDYGYGYTF
TGCGCCAGCAGCTTGGACTACGGATATGGCTACACCTTC
>TRBD1|TRBJ1-4|few|TRBV6-6
CASSPGQGSVEKLFF
TGTGCCAGCAGTCCGGGACAGGGGTCTGTGGAAAAACTGTTTTTT
>TRBD2|TRBJ2-7|-|TRBV11-1
CASSPRGSGKGYEQYF
TGTGCCAGCAGCCCGAGGGGTAGCGGGAAGGGCTACGAGCAGTACTTC
>-|TRBJ1-5|-|TRBV28
CATRPWGVSNQPQHF
TGTGCCACCAGACCTTGGGGAGTGAGCAATCAGCCCCAGCATTTT
>-|TRBJ1-5|few|TRBV3-1/TRBV3-2
CASSQDPTRQPQHF
TGTGCCAGCAGCCAAGACCCTACCAGGCAGCCCCAGCATTTT
>TRBD1|TRBJ2-7|-|TRBV5-6
CASTLGQVTYEQYF
TGTGCCAGCACCTTGGGACAGGTTACCTACGAGCAGTACTTC
>TRBD1|TRBJ1-4|-|TRBV28
CASRKDRGSFNEKLFF
TGTGCCAGCAGAAAGGACAGGGGGTCCTTTAATGAAAAACTGTTTTTT
>TRBD1|TRBJ2-6|-|TRBV16
CASSQTGAGANVLTF
TGTGCCAGCAGCCAAACAGGGGCTGGGGCCAACGTCCTGACTTTC
>-|TRBJ2-7|-|TRBV30
CAWRRGGAGEQYF
TGTGCCTGGAGGAGGGGGGGGGCGGGCGAGCAGTACTTC
>TRBD2|TRBJ2-3|-|TRBV6-5
CASSYSLGLAADTQYF
TGTGCCAGCAGTTACTCGCTCGGACTAGCTGCAGATACGCAGTATTTT
>-|TRBJ2-7|-|TRBV29-1
CSVQHDYEQYF
TGCAGCGTTCAACACGACTACGAGCAGTACTTC
>-|TRBJ1-1|-|TRBV27
CASSLSPGNTEAFF
TGTGCCAGCTCCCTTTCTCCAGGGAACACTGAAGCTTTCTTT
>-|TRBJ2-7|-|TRBV2
CASQGLKVSEQYF
TGTGCCTCGCAGGGCCTTAAGGTCTCCGAGCAGTACTTC